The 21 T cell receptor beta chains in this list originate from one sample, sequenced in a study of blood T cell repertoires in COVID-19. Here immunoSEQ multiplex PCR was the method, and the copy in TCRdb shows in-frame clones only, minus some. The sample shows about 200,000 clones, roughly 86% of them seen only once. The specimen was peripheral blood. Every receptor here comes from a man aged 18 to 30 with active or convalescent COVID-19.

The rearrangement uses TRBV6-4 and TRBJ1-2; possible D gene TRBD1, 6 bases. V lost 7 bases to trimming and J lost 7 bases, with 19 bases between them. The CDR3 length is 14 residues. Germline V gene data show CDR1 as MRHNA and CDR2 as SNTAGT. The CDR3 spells CASKITQGSVGYTF. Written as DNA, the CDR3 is TGTGCCAGCAAGATCACACAGGGAAGTGTTGGCTACACCTTC.

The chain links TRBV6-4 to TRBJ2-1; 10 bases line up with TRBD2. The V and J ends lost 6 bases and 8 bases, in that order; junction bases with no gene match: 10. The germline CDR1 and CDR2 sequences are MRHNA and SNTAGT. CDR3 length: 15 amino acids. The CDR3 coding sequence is TGTGCCAGCAGATTGAGCGGGGGGGCATTTCATGAGCAGTTCTTC. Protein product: CASRLSGGAFHEQFF.

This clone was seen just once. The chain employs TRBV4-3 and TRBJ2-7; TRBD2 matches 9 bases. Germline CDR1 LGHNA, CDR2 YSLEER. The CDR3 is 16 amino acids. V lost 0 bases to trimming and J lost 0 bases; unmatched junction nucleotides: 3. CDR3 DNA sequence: TGCGCCAGCAGCCAAGAACTAGCGGGTACCTCCTACGAGCAGTACTTC. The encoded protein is CASSQELAGTSYEQYF.

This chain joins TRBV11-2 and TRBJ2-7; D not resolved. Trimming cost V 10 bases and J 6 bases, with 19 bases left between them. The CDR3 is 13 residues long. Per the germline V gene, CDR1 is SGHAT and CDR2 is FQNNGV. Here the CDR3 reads CATRTWRTGEQYF. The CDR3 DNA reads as TGTGCCACACGAACGTGGAGAACGGGCGAGCAGTACTTC. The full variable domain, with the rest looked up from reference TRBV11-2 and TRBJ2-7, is EAGVAQSPRYKIIEKRQSVAFWCNPISGHATLYWYQQILGQGPKLLIQFQNNGVVDDSQLPKDRFSAERLKGVDSTLKIQPAKLEDSAVYLCATRTWRTGEQYFGPGTRLTVT.

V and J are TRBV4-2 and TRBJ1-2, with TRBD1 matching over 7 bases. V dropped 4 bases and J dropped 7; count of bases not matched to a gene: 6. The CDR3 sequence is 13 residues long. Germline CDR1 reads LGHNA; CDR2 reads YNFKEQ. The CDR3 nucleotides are TGTGCCAGCAGCCCCTGGACAGGAGGTGGCTACACCTTC. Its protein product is CASSPWTGGGYTF.

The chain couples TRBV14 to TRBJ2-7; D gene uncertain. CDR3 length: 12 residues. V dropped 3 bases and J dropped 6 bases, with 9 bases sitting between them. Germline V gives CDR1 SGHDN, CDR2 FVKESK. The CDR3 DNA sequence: TGTGCCAGCAGCCATACGTACTTCGAGCAGTACTTC. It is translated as CASSHTYFEQYF.

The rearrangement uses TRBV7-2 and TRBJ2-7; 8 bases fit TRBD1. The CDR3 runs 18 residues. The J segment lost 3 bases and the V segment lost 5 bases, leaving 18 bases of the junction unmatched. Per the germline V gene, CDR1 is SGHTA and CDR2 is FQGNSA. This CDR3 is CASSLKQGGINYNYEQYF. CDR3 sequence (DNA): TGTGCCAGCAGCCTCAAACAGGGGGGAATTAATTATAACTACGAGCAGTACTTC.

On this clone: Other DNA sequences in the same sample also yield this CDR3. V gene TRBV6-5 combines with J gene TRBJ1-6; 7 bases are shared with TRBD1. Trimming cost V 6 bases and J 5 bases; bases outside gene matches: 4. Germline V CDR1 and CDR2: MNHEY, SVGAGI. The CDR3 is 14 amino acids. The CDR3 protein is CASSRQGDNSPLHF. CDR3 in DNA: TGTGCCAGCAGCAGACAGGGAGATAATTCACCCCTCCACTTT.

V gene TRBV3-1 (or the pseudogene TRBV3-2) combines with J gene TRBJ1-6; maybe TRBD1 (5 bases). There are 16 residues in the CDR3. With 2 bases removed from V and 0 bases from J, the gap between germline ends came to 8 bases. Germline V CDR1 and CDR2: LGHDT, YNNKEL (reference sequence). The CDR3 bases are TGTGCCAGCAGCCAATGGGGGGGCTCCTATAATTCACCCCTCCACTTT. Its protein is CASSQWGGSYNSPLHF.

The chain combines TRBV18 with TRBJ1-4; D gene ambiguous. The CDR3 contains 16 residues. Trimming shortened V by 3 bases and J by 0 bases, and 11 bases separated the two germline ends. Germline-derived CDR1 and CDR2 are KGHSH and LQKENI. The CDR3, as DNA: TGTGCCAGCTCACCGGGCACAGCCTCAACTAATGAAAAACTGTTTTTT. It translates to CASSPGTASTNEKLFF. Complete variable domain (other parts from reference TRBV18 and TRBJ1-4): NAGVMQNPRHLVRRRGQEARLRCSPMKGHSHVYWYRQLPEEGLKFMVYLQKENIIDESGMPKERFSAEFPKEGPSILRIQQVVRGDSAAYFCASSPGTASTNEKLFFGSGTQLSVL.

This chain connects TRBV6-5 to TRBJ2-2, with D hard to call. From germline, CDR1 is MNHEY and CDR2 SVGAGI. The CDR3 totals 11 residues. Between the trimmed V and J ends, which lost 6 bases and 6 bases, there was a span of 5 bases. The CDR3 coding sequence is TGTGCCAGCAGCTCCGCCGGGGAGCTGTTTTTT. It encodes CASSSAGELFF.

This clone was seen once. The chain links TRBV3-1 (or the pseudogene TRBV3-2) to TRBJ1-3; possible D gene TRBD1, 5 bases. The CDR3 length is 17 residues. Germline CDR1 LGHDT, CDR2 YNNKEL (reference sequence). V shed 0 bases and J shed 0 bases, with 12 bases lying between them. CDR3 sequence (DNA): TGTGCCAGCAGCCAAGATCCTGACAGCAGCTCTGGAAACACCATATATTTT. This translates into CASSQDPDSSSGNTIYF.

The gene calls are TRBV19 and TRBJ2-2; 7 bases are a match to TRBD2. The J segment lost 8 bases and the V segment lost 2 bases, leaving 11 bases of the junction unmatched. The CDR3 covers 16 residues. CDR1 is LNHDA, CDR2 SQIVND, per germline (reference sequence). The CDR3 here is CASSIQAGAVAGELFF. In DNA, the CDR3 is TGTGCCAGTAGTATACAGGCGGGAGCTGTTGCGGGGGAGCTGTTTTTT.

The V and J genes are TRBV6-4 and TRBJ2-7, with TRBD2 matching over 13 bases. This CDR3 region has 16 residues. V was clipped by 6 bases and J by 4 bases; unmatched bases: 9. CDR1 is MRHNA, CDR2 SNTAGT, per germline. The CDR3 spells CASSYGTSGDLYEQYF. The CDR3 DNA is TGTGCCAGCAGCTACGGGACTAGCGGGGACCTATACGAGCAGTACTTC.

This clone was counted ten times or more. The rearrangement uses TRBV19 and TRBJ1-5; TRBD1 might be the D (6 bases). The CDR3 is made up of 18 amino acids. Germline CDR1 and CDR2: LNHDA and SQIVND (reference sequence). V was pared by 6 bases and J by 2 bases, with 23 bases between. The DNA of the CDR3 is TGTGCCAGTAGCTACGCGTTATCACAGGGCCGCGGCAATCAGCCCCAGCATTTT. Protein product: CASSYALSQGRGNQPQHF. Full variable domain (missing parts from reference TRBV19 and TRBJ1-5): DGGITQSPKYLFRKEGQNVTLSCEQNLNHDAMYWYRQDPGQGLRLIYYSQIVNDFQKGDIAEGYSVSREKKESFPLTVTSAQKNPTAFYLCASSYALSQGRGNQPQHFGDGTRLSIL.

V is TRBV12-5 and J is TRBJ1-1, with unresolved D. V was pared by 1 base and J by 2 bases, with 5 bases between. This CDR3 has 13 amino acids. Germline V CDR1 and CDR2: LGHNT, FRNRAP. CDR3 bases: TGTGCTAGTGGTTTGGGAACAAACACTGAAGCTTTCTTT. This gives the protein CASGLGTNTEAFF.

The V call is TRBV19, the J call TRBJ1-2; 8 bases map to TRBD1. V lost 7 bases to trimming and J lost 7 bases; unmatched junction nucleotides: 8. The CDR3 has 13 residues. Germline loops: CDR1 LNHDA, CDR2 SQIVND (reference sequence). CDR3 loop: CASTSDRVRGYTF. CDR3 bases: TGTGCCAGTACCTCGGACAGGGTTCGTGGCTACACCTTC.

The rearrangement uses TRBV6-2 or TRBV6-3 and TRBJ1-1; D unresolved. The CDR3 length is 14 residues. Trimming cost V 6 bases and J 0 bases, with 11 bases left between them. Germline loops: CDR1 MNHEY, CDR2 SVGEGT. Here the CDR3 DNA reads TGTGCCAGCAGATACCCTACAGTGAACACTGAAGCTTTCTTT. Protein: CASRYPTVNTEAFF.

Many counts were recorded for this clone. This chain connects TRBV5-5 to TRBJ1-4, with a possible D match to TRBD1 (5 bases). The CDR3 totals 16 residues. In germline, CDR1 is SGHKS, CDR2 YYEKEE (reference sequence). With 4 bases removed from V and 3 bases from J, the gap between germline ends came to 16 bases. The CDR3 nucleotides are TGTGCCAGCAGCCACCCGGGAGACAGCCCTAATGAAAAACTGTTTTTT. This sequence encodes CASSHPGDSPNEKLFF.

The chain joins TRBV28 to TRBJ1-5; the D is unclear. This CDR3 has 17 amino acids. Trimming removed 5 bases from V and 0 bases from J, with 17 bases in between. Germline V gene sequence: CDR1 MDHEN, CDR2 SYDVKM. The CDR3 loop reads CASSPHAAGSSNQPQHF. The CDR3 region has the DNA TGTGCCAGCAGTCCCCATGCGGCTGGGTCTAGCAATCAGCCCCAGCATTTT.

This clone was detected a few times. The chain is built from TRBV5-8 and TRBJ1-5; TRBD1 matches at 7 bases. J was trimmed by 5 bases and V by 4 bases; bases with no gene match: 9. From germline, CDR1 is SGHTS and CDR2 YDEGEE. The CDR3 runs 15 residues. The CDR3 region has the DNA TGTGCCAGCAGCACCGGACAGGTCGGGTATCAGCCCCAGCATTTT. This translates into CASSTGQVGYQPQHF.